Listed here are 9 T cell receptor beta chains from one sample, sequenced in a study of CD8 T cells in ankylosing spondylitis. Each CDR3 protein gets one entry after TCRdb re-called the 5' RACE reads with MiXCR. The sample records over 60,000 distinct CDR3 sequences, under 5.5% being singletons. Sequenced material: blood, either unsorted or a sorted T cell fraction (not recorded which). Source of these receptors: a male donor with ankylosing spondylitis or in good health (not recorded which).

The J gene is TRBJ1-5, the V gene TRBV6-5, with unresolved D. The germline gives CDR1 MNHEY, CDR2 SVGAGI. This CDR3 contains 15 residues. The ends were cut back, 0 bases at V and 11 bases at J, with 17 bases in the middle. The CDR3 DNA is TGTGCCAGCAGTTACTCCTCGCAGCCAGGAATTTCCCAGCATTTT. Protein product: CASSYSSQPGISQHF.

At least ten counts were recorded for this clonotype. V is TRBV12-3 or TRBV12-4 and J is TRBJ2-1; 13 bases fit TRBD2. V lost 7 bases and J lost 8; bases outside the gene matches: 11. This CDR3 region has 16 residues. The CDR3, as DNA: TGTGCCAGCACCTCGATACTAGCGGGGGGGAATTATGAGCAGTTCTTC. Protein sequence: CASTSILAGGNYEQFF.

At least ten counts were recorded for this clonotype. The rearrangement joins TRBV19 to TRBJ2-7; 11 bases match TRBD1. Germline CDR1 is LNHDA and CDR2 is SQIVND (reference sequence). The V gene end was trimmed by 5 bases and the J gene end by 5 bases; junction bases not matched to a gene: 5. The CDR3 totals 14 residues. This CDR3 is CASSRTGGFDEQYF. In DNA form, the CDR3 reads TGTGCCAGTAGTCGGACAGGGGGCTTCGACGAGCAGTACTTC.

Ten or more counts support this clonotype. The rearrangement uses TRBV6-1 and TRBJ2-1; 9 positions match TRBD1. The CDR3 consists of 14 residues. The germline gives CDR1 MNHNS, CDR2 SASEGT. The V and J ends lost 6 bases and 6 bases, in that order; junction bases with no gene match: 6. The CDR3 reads CASSGDREGNEQFF. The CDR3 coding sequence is TGTGCCAGCAGCGGGGACAGGGAAGGCAATGAGCAGTTCTTC.

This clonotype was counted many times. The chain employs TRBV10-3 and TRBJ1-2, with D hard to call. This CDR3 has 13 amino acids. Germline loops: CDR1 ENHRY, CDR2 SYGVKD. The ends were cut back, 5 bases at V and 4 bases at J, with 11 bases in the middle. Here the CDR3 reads CAISLAGSYGYTF. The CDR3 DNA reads TGTGCCATCAGTTTAGCCGGGTCCTATGGCTACACCTTC.

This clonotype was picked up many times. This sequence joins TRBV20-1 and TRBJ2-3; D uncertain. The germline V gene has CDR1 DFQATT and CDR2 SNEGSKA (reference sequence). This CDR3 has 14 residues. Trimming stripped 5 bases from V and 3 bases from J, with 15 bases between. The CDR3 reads CSAPRIIGTDTQYF. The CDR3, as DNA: TGCAGTGCTCCTCGGATAATTGGGACAGATACGCAGTATTTT.

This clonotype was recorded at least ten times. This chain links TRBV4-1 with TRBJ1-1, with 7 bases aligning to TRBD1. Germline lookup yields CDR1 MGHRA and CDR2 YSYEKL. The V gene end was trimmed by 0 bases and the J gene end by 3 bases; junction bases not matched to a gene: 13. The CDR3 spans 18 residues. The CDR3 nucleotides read TGCGCCAGCAGCCAAGATATGGAGGGGGCGCCTTGGGACACTGAAGCTTTCTTT. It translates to CASSQDMEGAPWDTEAFF.

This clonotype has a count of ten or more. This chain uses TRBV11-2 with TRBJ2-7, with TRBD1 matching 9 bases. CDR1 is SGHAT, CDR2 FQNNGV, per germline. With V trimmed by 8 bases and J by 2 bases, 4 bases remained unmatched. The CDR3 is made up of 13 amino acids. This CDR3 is CASGNRGPYEQYF. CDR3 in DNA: TGTGCCAGCGGAAACAGGGGGCCCTACGAGCAGTACTTC.

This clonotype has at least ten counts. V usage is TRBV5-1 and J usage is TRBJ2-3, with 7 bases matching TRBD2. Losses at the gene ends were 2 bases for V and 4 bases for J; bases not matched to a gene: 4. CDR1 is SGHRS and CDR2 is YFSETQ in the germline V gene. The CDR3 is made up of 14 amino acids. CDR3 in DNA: TGCGCCAGCAGCTTCAGCGGGGCATCAGATACGCAGTATTTT. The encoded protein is CASSFSGASDTQYF.